This T cell receptor beta chain originates from a study of vaccination and CD4 T cells after COVID-19. In the study overall: For control cultures, the treatment was a CEFX pool, an HIV-1 Nef pool, or no peptide.

Study-wide points: Median numbers of SARS-CoV-2-reactive clonotypes increased from approximately 23 to 38 (not a significant change).

A remark on this clonotype: What it recognizes is unknown.

An Oncomine TCR Beta short-read assay was used to sequence the DNA from cultured CD4+ T cells. Via MiXCR, TCRdb re-called the PCR reads, giving one row per CDR3 protein. The sample lists roughly 8,200 distinct CDR3 sequences, about 51% occurring once. Treatment reported: approximately nine-day PBMC culture with coronavirus spike peptide pools or control peptides (ViraFEST assay). The sample taken for sequencing was CD4+ T cells from blood, cultured in vitro. The sequence was collected from a human donor who had recovered from COVID-19.

Here the CDR3 DNA reads TGTGCCACCAGCATAACGGAAAATACCTACGAGCAGTACTTC. Amino acid sequence: CATSITENTYEQYF. This chain uses TRBV15 with TRBJ2-7; no reliable D call. The germline gives CDR1 LNHNV, CDR2 YYDKDF (reference sequence). The CDR3 length is 14 residues. V lost 4 bases to trimming and J lost 2 bases, with 12 bases between them.